These T cell receptor beta chains were read from a single sample in a study of blood T cell repertoires in COVID-19. Produced via immunoSEQ multiplex PCR; TCRdb's table is partial and in-frame only. The table shows about 140,000 clones, with roughly 79% occurring only once. Sequenced input: PBMCs or T cells enriched from blood (not recorded which). These receptors were obtained from a woman in her 50s who had recovered from COVID-19. Both conserved end residues are part of each CDR3. A D gene is named only where the DNA matches it firmly. Clone size is shown for a subset of rows, as once, few, many or a class of expanded clone.

clone_size: NA
j_call: TRBJ1-4
d_call: TRBD1
v_call: TRBV19
cdr3_aa: CASSTGTGGEKLFF
cdr3_nt: TGTGCCAGTAGCACCGGGACAGGGGGTGAAAAACTGTTTTTT

clone_size: NA
j_call: TRBJ2-3
d_call: NA
v_call: TRBV5-1
cdr3_aa: CASRTASTDTQYF
cdr3_nt: TGCGCCAGCAGGACAGCGAGCACAGATACGCAGTATTTT

clone_size: NA
j_call: TRBJ2-3
d_call: TRBD2
v_call: TRBV5-1
cdr3_aa: CASSLGLAGSSTDTQYF
cdr3_nt: TGCGCCAGCAGCTTGGGTCTAGCGGGCTCAAGCACAGATACGCAGTATTTT

clone_size: NA
j_call: TRBJ2-1
d_call: TRBD2
v_call: TRBV5-1
cdr3_aa: CASSFGVAGGLYNEQFF
cdr3_nt: TGCGCCAGCAGCTTTGGAGTAGCGGGGGGCCTGTACAATGAGCAGTTCTTC

clone_size: NA
j_call: TRBJ1-1
d_call: TRBD1
v_call: TRBV11-3
cdr3_aa: CASSFDRVSTEAFF
cdr3_nt: TGTGCCAGCAGCTTCGACAGGGTATCCACTGAAGCTTTCTTT

clone_size: NA
j_call: TRBJ1-4
d_call: TRBD1
v_call: TRBV28
cdr3_aa: CASSPRTGGKEKLFF
cdr3_nt: TGTGCCAGCAGTCCTCGGACAGGGGGCAAAGAAAAACTGTTTTTT

clone_size: few
j_call: TRBJ2-1
d_call: NA
v_call: TRBV3-1/TRBV3-2
cdr3_aa: CASGHGADLYNEQFF
cdr3_nt: TGTGCCAGCGGCCATGGAGCAGACCTTTACAATGAGCAGTTCTTC

clone_size: NA
j_call: TRBJ2-3
d_call: NA
v_call: TRBV12-5
cdr3_aa: CASGLSNTDTQYF
cdr3_nt: TGTGCTAGTGGTTTGTCTAACACAGATACGCAGTATTTT

clone_size: NA
j_call: TRBJ2-7
d_call: NA
v_call: TRBV27
cdr3_aa: CASSFGGSGEQYF
cdr3_nt: TGTGCCAGCAGTTTTGGGGGGTCAGGTGAGCAGTACTTC

clone_size: NA
j_call: TRBJ2-1
d_call: NA
v_call: TRBV19
cdr3_aa: CASSILSLGEGEQFF
cdr3_nt: TGTGCCAGTAGTATTCTGTCACTCGGGGAAGGTGAGCAGTTCTTC

clone_size: NA
j_call: TRBJ2-1
d_call: TRBD2
v_call: TRBV3-1/TRBV3-2
cdr3_aa: CASSQEVAGGPGEQFF
cdr3_nt: TGTGCCAGCAGCCAAGAGGTAGCGGGAGGGCCCGGTGAGCAGTTCTTC

clone_size: once
j_call: TRBJ1-6
d_call: NA
v_call: TRBV7-9
cdr3_aa: CASSLSSAPLHF
cdr3_nt: TGTGCCAGCAGCTTGTCGAGTGCACCCCTCCACTTT

clone_size: NA
j_call: TRBJ1-1
d_call: TRBD1
v_call: TRBV13
cdr3_aa: CASSLSGQGRYTEAFF
cdr3_nt: TGTGCCAGCAGCTTAAGCGGACAGGGAAGATACACTGAAGCTTTCTTT

clone_size: NA
j_call: TRBJ2-3
d_call: NA
v_call: TRBV3-1/TRBV3-2
cdr3_aa: CASSQVLAGTDTQYF
cdr3_nt: TGTGCCAGCAGCCAAGTGTTAGCCGGCACAGATACGCAGTATTTT

clone_size: NA
j_call: TRBJ1-5
d_call: NA
v_call: TRBV5-1
cdr3_aa: CASSLDGGDNQPQHF
cdr3_nt: TGCGCCAGCAGCTTGGATGGCGGTGATAATCAGCCCCAGCATTTT

clone_size: NA
j_call: TRBJ2-4
d_call: NA
v_call: TRBV6-2/TRBV6-3
cdr3_aa: CASSWAPGESKNIQYF
cdr3_nt: TGTGCCAGCAGCTGGGCCCCAGGGGAGTCCAAAAACATTCAGTACTTC

clone_size: NA
j_call: TRBJ2-5
d_call: NA
v_call: TRBV6-1
cdr3_aa: CASSWEYQETQYF
cdr3_nt: TGTGCCAGCAGTTGGGAGTACCAAGAGACCCAGTACTTC

clone_size: few
j_call: TRBJ2-2
d_call: NA
v_call: TRBV5-1
cdr3_aa: CASSLKGTGELFF
cdr3_nt: TGCGCCAGCAGCCTCAAGGGGACCGGGGAGCTGTTTTTT

clone_size: NA
j_call: TRBJ2-3
d_call: NA
v_call: TRBV15
cdr3_aa: CATGDFSDTQYF
cdr3_nt: TGTGCCACCGGGGACTTCTCCGATACGCAGTATTTT

clone_size: few
j_call: TRBJ2-5
d_call: TRBD2
v_call: TRBV7-9
cdr3_aa: CASSLARGLAGVRETQYF
cdr3_nt: TGTGCCAGCAGCTTAGCACGGGGGCTAGCGGGAGTACGAGAGACCCAGTACTTC

clone_size: few
j_call: TRBJ1-5
d_call: NA
v_call: TRBV19
cdr3_aa: CASSTGRLDQPQHF
cdr3_nt: TGTGCCAGTAGTACGGGGAGACTCGATCAGCCCCAGCATTTT

clone_size: NA
j_call: TRBJ2-7
d_call: NA
v_call: TRBV5-1
cdr3_aa: CASSLVSLSYEQYF
cdr3_nt: TGCGCCAGCAGCTTGGTTTCGCTTAGCTACGAGCAGTACTTC

clone_size: NA
j_call: TRBJ1-3
d_call: TRBD1
v_call: TRBV6-5
cdr3_aa: CASSLEGALFGNTIYF
cdr3_nt: TGTGCCAGCAGTTTGGAGGGGGCGCTTTTTGGAAACACCATATATTTT

clone_size: NA
j_call: TRBJ1-2
d_call: NA
v_call: TRBV11-2
cdr3_aa: CASSLVGGDYGYTF
cdr3_nt: TGTGCCAGCAGCTTAGTAGGGGGTGACTATGGCTACACCTTC

clone_size: NA
j_call: TRBJ1-4
d_call: TRBD1
v_call: TRBV7-9
cdr3_aa: CASSQRTGWNEKLFF
cdr3_nt: TGTGCCAGCAGCCAAAGGACAGGGTGGAATGAAAAACTGTTTTTT

clone_size: NA
j_call: TRBJ2-5
d_call: TRBD2
v_call: TRBV24-1
cdr3_aa: CATSDSSGGFQETQYF
cdr3_nt: TGTGCCACCAGTGACTCTAGCGGGGGGTTCCAAGAGACCCAGTACTTC

clone_size: NA
j_call: TRBJ1-5
d_call: NA
v_call: TRBV5-1
cdr3_aa: CASSYAGVGPQHF
cdr3_nt: TGCGCCAGCAGCTACGCGGGTGTGGGGCCCCAGCATTTT

clone_size: NA
j_call: TRBJ1-2
d_call: NA
v_call: TRBV16
cdr3_aa: CASSRRDSYFYGYTF
cdr3_nt: TGTGCCAGCAGCCGAAGAGACAGTTACTTCTATGGCTACACCTTC

clone_size: NA
j_call: TRBJ2-3
d_call: NA
v_call: TRBV19
cdr3_aa: CASSPRQAGDTQYF
cdr3_nt: TGTGCCAGTAGTCCCCGACAGGCAGGGGATACGCAGTATTTT

clone_size: NA
j_call: TRBJ2-5
d_call: TRBD1
v_call: TRBV5-1
cdr3_aa: CASSWTGFQETQYF
cdr3_nt: TGCGCCAGCAGCTGGACAGGGTTCCAAGAGACCCAGTACTTC

clone_size: NA
j_call: TRBJ2-1
d_call: TRBD2
v_call: TRBV3-1/TRBV3-2
cdr3_aa: CASSQGRGGFEQFF
cdr3_nt: TGTGCCAGCAGCCAAGGTCGGGGGGGCTTTGAGCAGTTCTTC

clone_size: once
j_call: TRBJ2-2
d_call: TRBD2
v_call: TRBV19
cdr3_aa: CASSILAGSNTGELFF
cdr3_nt: TGTGCCAGTAGTATTCTAGCGGGCTCGAACACCGGGGAGCTGTTTTTT

clone_size: few
j_call: TRBJ2-5
d_call: TRBD2
v_call: TRBV5-1
cdr3_aa: CASSLVAGGQETQYF
cdr3_nt: TGCGCCAGCAGCTTGGTGGCGGGAGGGCAGGAGACCCAGTACTTC

clone_size: NA
j_call: TRBJ1-2
d_call: NA
v_call: TRBV4-1
cdr3_aa: CASSQDSAGLYGYTF
cdr3_nt: TGCGCCAGCAGCCAAGATTCGGCAGGCCTCTATGGCTACACCTTC

clone_size: NA
j_call: TRBJ1-1
d_call: NA
v_call: TRBV9
cdr3_aa: CASSPTGTREAFF
cdr3_nt: TGTGCCAGCAGCCCAACAGGGACTAGGGAAGCTTTCTTT

clone_size: NA
j_call: TRBJ2-1
d_call: NA
v_call: TRBV12-5
cdr3_aa: CASGLVQVDNEQFF
cdr3_nt: TGTGCTAGTGGTTTGGTACAGGTGGACAATGAGCAGTTCTTC

clone_size: NA
j_call: TRBJ1-2
d_call: NA
v_call: TRBV29-1
cdr3_aa: CSVQGRDGYTF
cdr3_nt: TGCAGCGTTCAGGGGCGGGATGGCTACACCTTC

clone_size: NA
j_call: TRBJ1-5
d_call: NA
v_call: TRBV28
cdr3_aa: CASSSPVGGRGDQPQHF
cdr3_nt: TGTGCCAGCAGCTCACCTGTTGGCGGAAGAGGAGATCAGCCCCAGCATTTT

clone_size: NA
j_call: TRBJ2-7
d_call: TRBD1
v_call: TRBV11-2
cdr3_aa: CASSLGQGGEQYF
cdr3_nt: TGTGCCAGCAGCTTGGGACAGGGCGGCGAGCAGTACTTC

clone_size: NA
j_call: TRBJ2-2
d_call: NA
v_call: TRBV11-3
cdr3_aa: CASSTQKAGELFF
cdr3_nt: TGTGCCAGCAGCACACAGAAGGCCGGGGAGCTGTTTTTT

clone_size: NA
j_call: TRBJ2-4
d_call: NA
v_call: TRBV7-9
cdr3_aa: CASSLGQIIQYF
cdr3_nt: TGTGCCAGCAGCCTTGGACAGATCATTCAGTACTTC

clone_size: NA
j_call: TRBJ2-7
d_call: TRBD2
v_call: TRBV11-3
cdr3_aa: CASSPGGSYEQYF
cdr3_nt: TGTGCCAGCAGCCCCGGGGGGTCCTACGAGCAGTACTTC

clone_size: NA
j_call: TRBJ1-6
d_call: NA
v_call: TRBV6-5
cdr3_aa: CASSRDKVNSPLHF
cdr3_nt: TGTGCCAGCAGTCGGGACAAGGTTAATTCACCCCTCCACTTT

clone_size: few
j_call: TRBJ2-4
d_call: NA
v_call: TRBV6-6
cdr3_aa: CASGPSDSQAKNIQYF
cdr3_nt: TGTGCCAGCGGCCCTTCAGACAGCCAAGCCAAAAACATTCAGTACTTC

clone_size: NA
j_call: TRBJ1-2
d_call: NA
v_call: TRBV6-6
cdr3_aa: CASSYLQPNYGYTF
cdr3_nt: TGTGCCAGCAGTTACCTACAGCCTAACTATGGCTACACCTTC

clone_size: few
j_call: TRBJ2-7
d_call: TRBD2
v_call: TRBV28
cdr3_aa: CASRRTSGSTYEQYF
cdr3_nt: TGTGCCAGCAGAAGGACTAGCGGGAGCACCTACGAGCAGTACTTC

clone_size: NA
j_call: TRBJ2-3
d_call: NA
v_call: TRBV19
cdr3_aa: CASSWIFTGTQYF
cdr3_nt: TGTGCCAGTAGTTGGATTTTTACAGGTACGCAGTATTTT

clone_size: once
j_call: TRBJ1-6
d_call: TRBD1
v_call: TRBV30
cdr3_aa: CAWRQGVNNSPLHF
cdr3_nt: TGTGCCTGGCGGCAGGGGGTCAACAATTCACCCCTCCACTTT

clone_size: NA
j_call: TRBJ2-3
d_call: TRBD2
v_call: TRBV18
cdr3_aa: CASSRVGGAEDTQYF
cdr3_nt: TGTGCCAGCTCACGGGTCGGGGGGGCGGAAGATACGCAGTATTTT

clone_size: NA
j_call: TRBJ1-3
d_call: TRBD1
v_call: TRBV28
cdr3_aa: CASSAWDRVGGNTIYF
cdr3_nt: TGTGCCAGCAGTGCCTGGGACAGGGTGGGAGGAAACACCATATATTTT

clone_size: NA
j_call: TRBJ2-7
d_call: TRBD1
v_call: TRBV5-1
cdr3_aa: CASSLDGGTGGSYEQYF
cdr3_nt: TGCGCCAGCAGCCTGGATGGGGGGACAGGGGGCTCCTACGAGCAGTACTTC

clone_size: NA
j_call: TRBJ2-3
d_call: NA
v_call: TRBV18
cdr3_aa: CASSPFWGADTQYF
cdr3_nt: TGTGCCAGCTCACCATTTTGGGGCGCAGATACGCAGTATTTT

clone_size: NA
j_call: TRBJ2-2
d_call: TRBD1
v_call: TRBV5-1
cdr3_aa: CASRRDRDTGELFF
cdr3_nt: TGCGCCAGCAGGCGGGACAGGGACACCGGGGAGCTGTTTTTT